This T cell receptor (beta chain) originates from a study of blood T cell repertoires in COVID-19. Overall study: The United States, Italy and Spain provided the acute and convalescent COVID-19 samples. PBMCs, B-cell-depleted T cells, or T cells provided the cDNA or gDNA that made up the material.

Unmatched junction bases numbered 5, after V lost 1 base and J lost 6 bases. Per the germline V gene, CDR1 is LNHDA and CDR2 is SQIVND (reference sequence). The CDR3 runs to 14 residues. Produced via immunoSEQ multiplex PCR; TCRdb's table is partial and in-frame only. Of tens of thousands of clones listed, approximately 86% are singletons. This sequence joins TRBV19 and TRBJ1-2, with 7 bases that match TRBD1. The sequenced sample consisted of peripheral blood. The receptor was derived from a man aged 35 to 55 with acute or convalescent COVID-19. In DNA, the CDR3 is TGTGCCAGTAGTATAGGACAGGGTTTGAATGGCTACACCTTC. This sequence encodes CASSIGQGLNGYTF.